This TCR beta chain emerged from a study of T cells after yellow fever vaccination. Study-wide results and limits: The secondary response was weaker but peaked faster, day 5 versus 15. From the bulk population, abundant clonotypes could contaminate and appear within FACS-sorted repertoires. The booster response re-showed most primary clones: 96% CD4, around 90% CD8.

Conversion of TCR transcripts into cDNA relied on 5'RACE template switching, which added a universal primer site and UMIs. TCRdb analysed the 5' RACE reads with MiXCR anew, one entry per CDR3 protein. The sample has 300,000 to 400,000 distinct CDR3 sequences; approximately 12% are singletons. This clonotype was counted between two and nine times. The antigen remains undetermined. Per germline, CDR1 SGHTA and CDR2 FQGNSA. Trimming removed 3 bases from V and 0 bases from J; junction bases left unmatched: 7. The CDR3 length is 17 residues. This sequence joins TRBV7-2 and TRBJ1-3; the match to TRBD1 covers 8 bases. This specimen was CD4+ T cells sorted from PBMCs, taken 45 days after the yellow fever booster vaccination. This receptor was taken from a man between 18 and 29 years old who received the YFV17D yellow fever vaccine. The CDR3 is CASSFGGRGLSGNTIYF. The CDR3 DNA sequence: TGTGCCAGCAGCTTTGGGGGCAGGGGGCTCTCTGGAAACACCATATATTTT.